The source of this TCR beta chain is a study of graft-versus-host responses after intestinal transplantation. In its sample, this clone was seen once. The antigen is undetermined. Overall study results and limits: GvH clones were found in recipient marrow; some appeared first in ileum or blood.

Assay: immunoSEQ multiplex PCR; the TCRdb copy retains only in-frame clones and omits some. This sample has tens of thousands of clones; roughly 90% occur once, and the top ten carry 2% to 3%. The TCR originated in a human donor who received an intestinal transplant. This specimen was unstimulated CD8+ T cells sorted from spleen or lymph node cells, taken before intestinal transplant.

CDR3 in amino acids: CASSLRGGNWNTEAFF. The CDR3 DNA is TGTGCCAGTTCCTTAAGGGGGGGGAATTGGAACACTGAAGCTTTCTTT. The chain combines TRBV19 with TRBJ1-1; possibly TRBD1 for D (6 bases). This CDR3 spans 16 amino acids. Germline lookup yields CDR1 LNHDA and CDR2 SQIVND (reference sequence). Trimming pared 8 bases from V and 1 base from J, leaving 20 bases between. The variable domain in full, with the rest retrieved from reference TRBV19 and TRBJ1-1, is DGGITQSPKYLFRKEGQNVTLSCEQNLNHDAMYWYRQDPGQGLRLIYYSQIVNDFQKGDIAEGYSVSREKKESFPLTVTSAQKNPTAFYLCASSLRGGNWNTEAFFGQGTRLTVV.